This T cell receptor (beta chain) was sequenced in a study of T cell clonotyping in hematopoietic cell transplantation. Study background: Recipient samples before transplant were obtained post-cytoreduction. Notes on the study in general: No sorting was done, leaving CD4 and CD8 contributions mixed. After transplant, recipient diversity fell while pathologically expanded clonotypes grew through day 180.

Time point: recipient sample about 28 days before transplant, after cytoreduction. As concerns this clone: No antigen is known for it.

The protocol was immunoSEQ multiplex PCR, while the TCRdb copy is restricted to in-frame clones and leaves out a portion. Counted here are some 45,000 clones, around 83% occurring once; the ten biggest clones make up about 5.3%. The source material was peripheral blood mononuclear cells, sampled before stem cell transplant. The sequence was obtained from a man between 60 and 70 years old with myelodysplastic syndrome. Some clones in this sample may be carry-over from other donors' samples.

This CDR3 is CASSDPGQGYGYTF. CDR3 DNA sequence: TGTGCCAGCAGTGACCCGGGACAGGGGTATGGCTACACCTTC. The chain has TRBV25-1 and TRBJ1-2; 10 bases map to TRBD1. The germline gives CDR1 MGHDK, CDR2 SYGVNS. The CDR3 loop spans 14 amino acids. V was pared by 3 bases and J by 5 bases, with 3 bases of the junction left unmatched.